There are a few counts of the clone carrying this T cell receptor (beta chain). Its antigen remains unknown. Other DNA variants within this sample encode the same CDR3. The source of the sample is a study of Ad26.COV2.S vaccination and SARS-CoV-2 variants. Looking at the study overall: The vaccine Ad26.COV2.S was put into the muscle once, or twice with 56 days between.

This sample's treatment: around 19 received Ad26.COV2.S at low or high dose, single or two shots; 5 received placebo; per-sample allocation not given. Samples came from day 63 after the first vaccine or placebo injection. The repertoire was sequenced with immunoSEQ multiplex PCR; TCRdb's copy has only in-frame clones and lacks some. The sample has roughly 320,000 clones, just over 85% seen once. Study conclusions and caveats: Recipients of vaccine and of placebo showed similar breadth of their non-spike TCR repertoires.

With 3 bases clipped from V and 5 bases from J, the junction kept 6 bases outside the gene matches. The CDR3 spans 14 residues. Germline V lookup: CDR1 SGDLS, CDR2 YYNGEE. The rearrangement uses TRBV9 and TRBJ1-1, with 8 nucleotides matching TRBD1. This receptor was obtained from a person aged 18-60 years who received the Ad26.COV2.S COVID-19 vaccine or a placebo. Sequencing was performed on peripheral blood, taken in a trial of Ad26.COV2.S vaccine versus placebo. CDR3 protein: CASSGPQGGTEAFF. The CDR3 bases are TGTGCCAGCAGCGGACCACAGGGGGGAACTGAAGCTTTCTTT.